This passage covers 21 T cell receptor beta chains from one sample sequenced in a study of shared clonotypes between healthy human individuals (dated by TCRdb to the early 2020s). Receptors were amplified or captured by the immunoSEQ multiplex PCR assay. In its TCRdb copy, this immuneACCESS table keeps in-frame sequences only and misses some clones. Where compared with another copy, unresolved V genes explain less than half of these, and the others have no known cause. For this sample there are roughly 2.2 million clones; just under 95% appear just once. Of the sample, approximately 0.4% is held by the ten largest clones. Sequenced input: naive CD4+ T cells from PBMCs. In the paper's terms, the cell subset or site label means: CD45RA+ positively selected. Source of these receptors: a man aged 18 to 30 in good health. Some clones in this sample may be carry-over from other donors' samples.

This rearrangement joins TRBV6-1 to TRBJ2-7, with D possibly TRBD2 on 6 matching bases. CDR1 is MNHNS and CDR2 is SASEGT in the germline V gene. V lost 6 bases, J lost 11 bases, and 17 bases lay in between. The CDR3 sequence is 12 residues long. CDR3 amino acids: CASRGVGDLEYF. CDR3 nucleotides: TGTGCCAGCAGGGGGGTTGGGGACTTGGAGTACTTC.

The rearrangement uses TRBV5-1 and TRBJ1-5, with D tentatively TRBD1 (5 bases). This CDR3 has 13 residues. The germline V gene encodes CDR1 SGHRS and CDR2 YFSETQ. The germline V and J ends were trimmed by 4 bases and 4 bases, with 9 bases remaining between them. This CDR3 reads CASSAGTNQPQHF. The CDR3 DNA reads TGCGCCAGCAGCGCCGGGACTAATCAGCCCCAGCATTTT.

The rearrangement joins TRBV30 to TRBJ1-2; TRBD1 might be the D (5 bases). This CDR3 comprises 14 residues. From germline, CDR1 is GTSNPN and CDR2 SVGIG (reference sequence). With 0 bases removed from V and 8 bases from J, the gap between germline ends came to 16 bases. CDR3 nucleotides: TGTGCCTGGAGTGTATTCAAGGGACCCCAGGGCTACACCTTC. It encodes CAWSVFKGPQGYTF.

The chain employs TRBV4-1 and TRBJ2-7; 9 bases align to TRBD1. Per germline, CDR1 MGHRA and CDR2 YSYEKL. Germline trimming cut 6 bases from V and 3 bases from J; bases unmatched to any gene: 12. CDR3 length: 16 residues. The CDR3 sequence: CASRKAPGQGIYEQYF. As DNA, the CDR3 is TGCGCCAGCAGGAAAGCGCCGGGACAGGGCATCTACGAGCAGTACTTC.

The chain is built from TRBV27 and TRBJ2-1, with D tentatively TRBD1 or TRBD2 (5 bases each). CDR3 size: 17 residues. The ends were cut back, 5 bases at V and 7 bases at J, with 24 bases in the middle. Germline loops: CDR1 MNHEY, CDR2 SMNVEV (reference sequence). CDR3 protein: CASSAQGVGESVNEQFF. The CDR3 bases are TGTGCCAGCAGTGCCCAAGGGGTGGGGGAGTCGGTTAATGAGCAGTTCTTC.

CDR3 amino acids: CASRSRGTGELFF. The DNA for the CDR3 is TGTGCCAGCAGGTCCAGGGGGACCGGGGAGCTGTTTTTT. This chain uses TRBV6-6 with TRBJ2-2, with 7 bases aligning to TRBD1. Germline loops: CDR1 MNHNY, CDR2 SVGAGI (reference sequence). V shed 6 bases, J shed 5 bases, and the junction held 3 bases outside the gene matches. This CDR3 contains 13 residues.

V and J are TRBV5-1 and TRBJ2-7, with D possibly TRBD2 on 6 matching bases. With 4 bases removed from V and 0 bases from J, the gap between germline ends came to 14 bases. CDR1 is SGHRS and CDR2 is YFSETQ in the germline V gene. The CDR3 contains 15 residues. The chain's CDR3 is CASSPLASSSYEQYF. The CDR3 nucleotides are TGCGCCAGCAGCCCCCTAGCGTCAAGCTCCTACGAGCAGTACTTC. The full variable domain, its missing parts supplied by reference TRBV5-1 and TRBJ2-7, is KAGVTQTPRYLIKTRGQQVTLSCSPISGHRSVSWYQQTPGQGLQFLFEYFSETQRNKGNFPGRFSGRQFSNSRSEMNVSTLELGDSALYLCASSPLASSSYEQYFGPGTRLTVT.

The V gene is TRBV5-4, the J gene TRBJ2-3; no clear D gene. With 4 bases removed from V and 4 bases from J, the gap between germline ends came to 10 bases. Germline V gene data show CDR1 as SGHNT and CDR2 as YYREEE (reference sequence). The CDR3 runs to 13 residues. DNA for the CDR3: TGTGCCAGCAGCCGCATGCCCGCAGATACGCAGTATTTT. Its protein is CASSRMPADTQYF. Using reference TRBV5-4 and TRBJ2-3 for the parts outside the CDR3, the full variable domain is ETGVTQSPTHLIKTRGQQVTLRCSSQSGHNTVSWYQQALGQGPQFIFQYYREEENGRGNFPPRFSGLQFPNYSSELNVNALELDDSALYLCASSRMPADTQYFGPGTRLTVL.

The genes are TRBV6-5 and TRBJ2-2; a weak D match, TRBD1 (6 bases). This CDR3 spans 15 amino acids. The germline V gene has CDR1 MNHEY and CDR2 SVGAGI. V lost 6 bases, J lost 4 bases, and 15 bases lay in between. CDR3 in amino acids: CASRPYQGFTGELFF. The DNA for the CDR3 is TGTGCCAGCAGACCGTACCAGGGGTTCACCGGGGAGCTGTTTTTT.

J is TRBJ2-7 and V is TRBV27; 11 positions match TRBD2. Germline trimming cut 3 bases from V and 2 bases from J; bases unmatched to any gene: 9. CDR1 is MNHEY, CDR2 SMNVEV, per germline (reference sequence). This CDR3 contains 17 residues. The CDR3 region has the DNA TGTGCCAGCAGTTTCCGAATGGGACTAGCGGATACCTACGAGCAGTACTTC. This codes for CASSFRMGLADTYEQYF.

This chain links TRBV18 with TRBJ1-5, with a tentative D call TRBD1 (6 bases). The CDR3 has 14 amino acids. Germline V lookup: CDR1 KGHSH, CDR2 LQKENI. V was trimmed by 3 bases and J by 5 bases, leaving 11 bases between them. CDR3: CASSPTQGDQPQHF. In nucleotides, the CDR3 is TGTGCCAGCTCACCGACACAGGGCGATCAGCCCCAGCATTTT.

This chain uses TRBV12-1 with TRBJ2-6; the table's D gene call, TRBD2, was not cross checked with the DNA. TRBV12-1 is noted as a pseudogene. The CDR3 is 18 amino acids. The CDR3 nucleotides read TGTGCCAGCAGAGGTAATGGGCGGGAGAGGGCTGGGGCCAACGTCCTGACTTTC. Protein product: CASRGNGRERAGANVLTF.

The V gene is TRBV19, the J gene TRBJ1-5; D unclear. Trimming stripped 4 bases from V and 5 bases from J, with 12 bases between. This CDR3 is 14 amino acids long. The germline V gene has CDR1 LNHDA and CDR2 SQIVND (reference sequence). CDR3 protein: CASSTPRRDQPQHF. The CDR3 DNA sequence: TGTGCCAGTAGTACCCCCCGACGGGATCAGCCCCAGCATTTT.

The chain couples TRBV19 to TRBJ2-7, with D maybe TRBD2 (5 bases). Germline CDR1 and CDR2: LNHDA and SQIVND (reference sequence). CDR3 length: 13 amino acids. V was trimmed by 8 bases and J by 3 bases, leaving 14 bases between them. CDR3 in amino acids: CASHREGLYEQYF. CDR3 sequence (DNA): TGTGCCAGTCACCGAGAAGGACTCTACGAGCAGTACTTC.

This clone showed up just once. V usage is TRBV6-5 and J usage is TRBJ1-2; D is uncertain. This CDR3 is 14 amino acids long. Trimming removed 6 bases at V and 7 bases at J, with 18 bases between. Germline V gene lookup returns CDR1 MNHEY and CDR2 SVGAGI. DNA for the CDR3: TGTGCCAGCAGCAAATCAGGCGGCAGCCCTGGCTACACCTTC. This encodes CASSKSGGSPGYTF.

The rearrangement uses TRBV28 and TRBJ2-3; a possible D gene is TRBD1 (6 bases). The V end was cut by 5 bases, the J end by 4 bases, with 13 bases between. The CDR3 covers 14 residues. CDR1 MDHEN and CDR2 SYDVKM come from the germline V gene. The CDR3 nucleotides read TGTGCCAGCAGTAGTCCCCAGGGGCCAGATACGCAGTATTTT. It is translated as CASSSPQGPDTQYF.

The rearrangement joins TRBV7-8 to TRBJ2-2; perhaps TRBD2 as D (6 bases). Germline-derived CDR1 and CDR2 are SGHVS and FQNEAQ. Trimming removed 5 bases at V and 6 bases at J, with 22 bases between. CDR3 length: 17 residues. The CDR3 sequence is CASSPWRSGEGAGELFF. The CDR3 nucleotides are TGTGCCAGCAGCCCCTGGAGGTCGGGAGAAGGAGCCGGGGAGCTGTTTTTT.

The V and J genes are TRBV5-1 and TRBJ2-1, with 7 bases fitting TRBD1. Trimming took 4 bases from V and 3 from J; bases not matched to a gene: 13. Per germline, CDR1 SGHRS and CDR2 YFSETQ. The CDR3 sequence is 17 residues long. As DNA, the CDR3 is TGCGCCAGCAGCCCCCGGGACAGAAGCACAATCTACAATGAGCAGTTCTTC. Its protein is CASSPRDRSTIYNEQFF.

The V gene is TRBV18, the J gene TRBJ2-5; D is possibly TRBD1 or TRBD2 (7 bases each). The CDR3 runs 17 residues. CDR1 is KGHSH and CDR2 is LQKENI in the germline V gene. The ends were cut back, 2 bases at V and 9 bases at J, with 25 bases in the middle. In DNA, the CDR3 is TGTGCCAGCTCACCAAAGGACAGGCCTCCGACGGGGAGGGCCCAGTACTTC. Protein: CASSPKDRPPTGRAQYF.

This chain's CDR3 is CATSRKDGNVDIQYF. CDR3 bases: TGTGCCACCAGCAGAAAAGACGGCAATGTTGACATTCAGTACTTC. The chain has TRBV15 and TRBJ2-4; D gene unclear. Trimming took 2 bases from V and 8 from J, leaving 16 bases between them. This CDR3 has 15 residues. CDR1 is LNHNV, CDR2 YYDKDF, per germline (reference sequence).

The V call is TRBV6-5, the J call TRBJ2-7; 8 nucleotides line up with TRBD2. Per the germline V gene, CDR1 is MNHEY and CDR2 is SVGAGI. This CDR3 spans 15 amino acids. The V segment lost 2 bases and the J segment 2 bases; nucleotides outside the gene matches: 5. The CDR3 loop is CASSYLTSGTYEQYF. The CDR3 DNA follows: TGTGCCAGCAGTTACCTCACTAGCGGAACCTACGAGCAGTACTTC.